These 2 T cell receptor beta chains were all obtained from the same sample, sequenced in a study of T cell repertoires in cytomegalovirus infection. In TCRdb, the reads were re-called with MiXCR into one record per CDR3 protein. The data show approximately 240,000 distinct CDR3 sequences, with 12% seen just once and under 2% held by the top ten. Sequenced sample: PBMCs. These receptors all stem from a human donor in good health (CMV status not recorded). Some clones in this sample may be carry-over from other donors' samples.

Many counts were recorded for this clonotype. The rearrangement joins TRBV19 to TRBJ1-1; D not certain. V was trimmed by 3 bases and J by 1 base, leaving 6 bases between them. The CDR3 has 13 residues. CDR1 is LNHDA, CDR2 SQIVND, per germline (reference sequence). CDR3 nucleotides: TGTGCCAGTAGTATTAACAGGAACACTGAAGCTTTCTTT. Encoded protein: CASSINRNTEAFF.

This clonotype was seen many times. This chain connects TRBV7-8 to TRBJ2-1, with 11 bases fitting TRBD2. V shed 1 base and J 3 bases; nucleotides not matched to a gene: 8. The CDR3 is 18 residues long. Germline assignment: CDR1 SGHVS and CDR2 FQNEAQ. The CDR3 coding sequence is TGTGCCAGCAGCTTAGGATCTAGCGGGAGGCCTTTCTACAATGAGCAGTTCTTC. It specifies CASSLGSSGRPFYNEQFF.